This TCR beta chain was documented in a study of T cell responses to AZD1222 COVID-19 vaccine. Study in general: Pooling covered second doses at about 4 or about 12 weeks. Findings and limits, study-wide: The repertoires were collected only after the peak T cell response.

With regard to this clone: Its target is unknown.

The CDR3 consists of 15 residues. The germline CDR1 and CDR2 sequences are SEHNR and FQNEAQ (reference sequence). Trimming took 5 bases from V and 9 from J; bases not matched to a gene: 9. TCRdb keeps only in-frame clones here, not all; method: immunoSEQ multiplex PCR. The data contain fewer than 120,000 clones, around 92% of them singletons. This sample comprised peripheral blood, obtained on day 0 of AZD1222 vaccination. The origin of this receptor is an adult in good health. The chain is built from TRBV7-9 and TRBJ2-1; the match to TRBD2 covers 11 bases. The DNA for the CDR3 is TGTGCCAGCAGCCCTACTAGCGGGGGTAATAGTGAGCAGTTCTTC. Translating gives CASSPTSGGNSEQFF. Looking up the rest from reference TRBV7-9 and TRBJ2-1 gives the full variable domain: DTGVSQNPRHKITKRGQNVTFRCDPISEHNRLYWYRQTLGQGPEFLTYFQNEAQLEKSRLLSDRFSAERPKGSFSTLEIQRTEQGDSAMYLCASSPTSGGNSEQFFGPGTRLTVL.